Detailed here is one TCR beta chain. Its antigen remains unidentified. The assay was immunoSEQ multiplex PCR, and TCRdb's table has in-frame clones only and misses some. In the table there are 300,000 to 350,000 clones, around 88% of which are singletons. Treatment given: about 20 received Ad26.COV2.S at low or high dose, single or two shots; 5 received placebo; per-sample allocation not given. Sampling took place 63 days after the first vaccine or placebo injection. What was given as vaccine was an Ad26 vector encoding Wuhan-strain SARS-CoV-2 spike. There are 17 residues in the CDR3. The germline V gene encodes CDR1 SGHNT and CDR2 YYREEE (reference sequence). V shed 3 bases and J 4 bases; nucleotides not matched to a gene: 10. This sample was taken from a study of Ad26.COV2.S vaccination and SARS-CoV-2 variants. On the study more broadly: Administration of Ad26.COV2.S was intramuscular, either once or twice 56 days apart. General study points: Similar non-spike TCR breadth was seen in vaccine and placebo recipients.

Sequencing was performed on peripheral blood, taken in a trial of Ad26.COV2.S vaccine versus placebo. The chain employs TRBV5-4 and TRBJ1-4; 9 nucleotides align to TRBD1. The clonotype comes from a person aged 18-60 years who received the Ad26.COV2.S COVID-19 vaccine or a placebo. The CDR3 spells CASSSGTGRSGNEKLFF. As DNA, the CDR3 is TGTGCCAGCAGCTCCGGGACAGGGCGTAGTGGTAATGAAAAACTGTTTTTT.